A selection of T cell receptor beta chains follows, all from one sample in a study of blood T cell repertoires in COVID-19. Assay used: immunoSEQ multiplex PCR; TCRdb lists only in-frame clones, some missing. The profile shows around 180,000 clones, over 70% of them singletons. The sample was peripheral blood. Receptor source: a man aged 55 to 70 with active or convalescent COVID-19. The CDR3 runs from the conserved cysteine through the conserved F or W.

J: TRBJ2-5; V: TRBV7-9; CDR3: CASSPRLAEQETQYF
J: TRBJ2-3; V: TRBV9; CDR3: CASSVGDGGDTQYF
J: TRBJ2-2; V: TRBV7-9; CDR3: CASSFRTGGTGELFF
J: TRBJ1-2; V: TRBV5-1; CDR3: CASSLGEGSTYGYTF
J: TRBJ1-2; V: TRBV28; CDR3: CASSRTGSYYGYTF
J: TRBJ2-3; V: TRBV12-3/TRBV12-4; CDR3: CAGGLAGADTQYF
J: TRBJ1-4; V: TRBV7-9; CDR3: CASSLSATNEKLFF
J: TRBJ2-1; V: TRBV7-9; CDR3: CASSLTSTYNEQFF
J: TRBJ2-2; V: TRBV5-1; CDR3: CASTSGAGYTGELFF
J: TRBJ1-5; V: TRBV21-1; CDR3: CASSNGRGGAGQPQHF
J: TRBJ2-3; V: TRBV24-1; CDR3: CATSDRWGRVREPDTQYF
J: TRBJ2-7; V: TRBV28; CDR3: CASRLSPSGPNSYEQYF
J: TRBJ2-5; V: TRBV24-1; CDR3: CATSDPGRGGEETQYF